Listed below are T cell receptor beta chains from one sample, sequenced in a study of CD8+CD57+ T cells in acquired aplastic anemia. Via MiXCR, TCRdb re-called the reads, giving one row per CDR3 protein. The sample yields about 190,000 distinct CDR3 sequences, approximately 49% seen once. Specimen: sorted CD4+, CD8+, or CD8+CD57+ T cells (not recorded which) from PBMCs. Every receptor here comes from a human donor in good health, serving as a control. Both conserved end residues are part of each CDR3. A D gene is named only where the DNA matches it firmly. Size is stated for part of the rows, as once, few or many counts, or as a class when the clone is expanded.

v_gene: TRBV7-7
len: 8
j_gene: TRBJ2-5
abundance: NA
d_gene: NA
CDR3nt: TGTGCCAGAGAGACCCAGTACTTC
CDR3aa: CARETQYF

v_gene: TRBV14
len: 13
j_gene: TRBJ1-5
abundance: many
d_gene: NA
CDR3nt: TGTGCCAGCAGCCACCAGGGTAATCAGCCCCAGCATTTT
CDR3aa: CASSHQGNQPQHF

v_gene: TRBV6-2/TRBV6-3
len: 16
j_gene: TRBJ2-2
abundance: few
d_gene: NA
CDR3nt: TGTGCCAGCAGTTACAAACAGGGTTTGTACACCGGGGAGCTGTTTTTT
CDR3aa: CASSYKQGLYTGELFF

v_gene: TRBV7-9
len: 12
j_gene: TRBJ2-7
abundance: NA
d_gene: TRBD1
CDR3nt: TGTGCCAGCAGCATGAGACAGGGCGAGCAGTACTTC
CDR3aa: CASSMRQGEQYF

v_gene: TRBV7-6
len: 15
j_gene: TRBJ2-2
abundance: NA
d_gene: TRBD1
CDR3nt: TGTGCCAGCAGTCGGACAGGCGGAAAAACCGGGGAGCTGTTTTTT
CDR3aa: CASSRTGGKTGELFF

v_gene: TRBV7-6
len: 16
j_gene: TRBJ2-5
abundance: once
d_gene: TRBD1
CDR3nt: TGTGCCAGCAGCCCGGACAGGGGGACTTTTCAAGAGACCCAGTACTTC
CDR3aa: CASSPDRGTFQETQYF

v_gene: TRBV5-1
len: 21
j_gene: TRBJ2-5
abundance: NA
d_gene: TRBD1
CDR3nt: TGCGCCAGCAAATTGGGACAGAACAATCAGCCCCCTACTACTGGCACAGAGACCCAGTACTTC
CDR3aa: CASKLGQNNQPPTTGTETQYF

v_gene: TRBV24-1
len: 13
j_gene: TRBJ2-5
abundance: NA
d_gene: NA
CDR3nt: TGTGCCACCAGTGGGCGTGAGGAAGAGACCCAGTACTTC
CDR3aa: CATSGREEETQYF

v_gene: TRBV19
len: 17
j_gene: TRBJ2-7
abundance: NA
d_gene: NA
CDR3nt: TGTGCCAGTAGTATAGTAAGAGGAGCGTCAAGCTCCTACGAGCAGTACTTC
CDR3aa: CASSIVRGASSSYEQYF

v_gene: TRBV12-3/TRBV12-4
len: 15
j_gene: TRBJ1-3
abundance: many
d_gene: TRBD1
CDR3nt: TGTGCCAGCGCTGGGACAGCTTTCTCTGGAAACACCATATATTTT
CDR3aa: CASAGTAFSGNTIYF

v_gene: TRBV6-9
len: 17
j_gene: TRBJ1-2
abundance: few
d_gene: NA
CDR3nt: TGTGCCAGCAGTGTCTCACTTGTCCGGGGGGCAACCTATGGCTACACCTTC
CDR3aa: CASSVSLVRGATYGYTF

v_gene: TRBV20-1
len: 14
j_gene: TRBJ1-4
abundance: many
d_gene: TRBD1
CDR3nt: TGCAGTGCTAGAGATGGGACAGGGGACGAAAAACTGTTTTTT
CDR3aa: CSARDGTGDEKLFF

v_gene: TRBV7-9
len: 15
j_gene: TRBJ2-7
abundance: NA
d_gene: TRBD1
CDR3nt: TGTGCCAGCACCAAACCAACGGGACAGGTTTACGAGCAGTACTTC
CDR3aa: CASTKPTGQVYEQYF

v_gene: TRBV7-3
len: 20
j_gene: TRBJ2-5
abundance: many
d_gene: NA
CDR3nt: TGTGCCAGCAGCACAAGGGATGGGTTAGGTTGGGGCCCAGGGTGGGAGACCCAGTACTTC
CDR3aa: CASSTRDGLGWGPGWETQYF

v_gene: TRBV24-1
len: 16
j_gene: TRBJ2-3
abundance: NA
d_gene: TRBD2
CDR3nt: TGTGCCACCAGTGATTTGGAATTTGCGGGAGCAGATACGCAGTATTTT
CDR3aa: CATSDLEFAGADTQYF

v_gene: TRBV20-1
len: 11
j_gene: TRBJ1-6
abundance: once
d_gene: NA
CDR3nt: TGCAGTGCTACCCGGGCCGGGTCCCTCCACTTT
CDR3aa: CSATRAGSLHF

v_gene: TRBV7-2
len: 15
j_gene: TRBJ1-5
abundance: many
d_gene: TRBD1
CDR3nt: TGTGCCAGCAGCGTGACAGGGGAGGGAAGACAGCCCCAGCATTTT
CDR3aa: CASSVTGEGRQPQHF

v_gene: TRBV7-2
len: 14
j_gene: TRBJ1-2
abundance: many
d_gene: TRBD1
CDR3nt: TGTGCCAGCAGCCGCAGCAGTGACAGGGATGGCTACACCTTC
CDR3aa: CASSRSSDRDGYTF

v_gene: TRBV12-3/TRBV12-4
len: 12
j_gene: TRBJ1-5
abundance: NA
d_gene: NA
CDR3nt: TGTGCCAGCAGCTCACGTAGTCAGCCCCAGCATTTT
CDR3aa: CASSSRSQPQHF

v_gene: TRBV12-3/TRBV12-4
len: 13
j_gene: TRBJ2-7
abundance: NA
d_gene: TRBD2
CDR3nt: TGTGCCAGCACCCGGGGGGGAACCCACGAGCAGTACTTC
CDR3aa: CASTRGGTHEQYF

v_gene: TRBV10-3
len: 15
j_gene: TRBJ2-2
abundance: many
d_gene: TRBD2
CDR3nt: TGTGCCATCAGGCTCGGGAGGGATACCACCGGGGAGCTGTTTTTT
CDR3aa: CAIRLGRDTTGELFF

v_gene: TRBV15
len: 14
j_gene: TRBJ2-2
abundance: NA
d_gene: NA
CDR3nt: TGTGCCACCAGCAGAAGAACAGTAACCGGGGAGCTGTTTTTT
CDR3aa: CATSRRTVTGELFF

v_gene: TRBV7-3
len: 14
j_gene: TRBJ1-2
abundance: NA
d_gene: NA
CDR3nt: TGTGCCAGCAGCTTAGCCCCAGCACACTTTGGCTACACCTTC
CDR3aa: CASSLAPAHFGYTF

v_gene: TRBV6-5
len: 16
j_gene: TRBJ2-7
abundance: many
d_gene: NA
CDR3nt: TGTGCCAGCAGTTACTCTACAGGTGGTAGCTCCTACGAGCAGTACTTC
CDR3aa: CASSYSTGGSSYEQYF

v_gene: TRBV7-9
len: 17
j_gene: TRBJ2-5
abundance: NA
d_gene: TRBD2
CDR3nt: TGTGCCAGCAGCCCCCACACTAGCGGGGGCCCCTCAGAGACCCAGTACTTC
CDR3aa: CASSPHTSGGPSETQYF

v_gene: TRBV9
len: 15
j_gene: TRBJ2-1
abundance: many
d_gene: TRBD1
CDR3nt: TGTGCCAGCAGCGTAGACAGGGGGTCCTACAATGAGCAGTTCTTC
CDR3aa: CASSVDRGSYNEQFF

v_gene: TRBV7-3
len: 14
j_gene: TRBJ2-2
abundance: NA
d_gene: NA
CDR3nt: TGTGCCAGCAGCTCTCGGATTAACACCGGGGAGCTGTTTTTT
CDR3aa: CASSSRINTGELFF

v_gene: TRBV3-1
len: 13
j_gene: TRBJ1-2
abundance: many
d_gene: NA
CDR3nt: TGTGCCAGCAGCCGGGAGGTTAACTATGGCTACACCTTC
CDR3aa: CASSREVNYGYTF

v_gene: TRBV7-2
len: 14
j_gene: TRBJ2-2
abundance: NA
d_gene: NA
CDR3nt: TGTGCCAGCAGCTTATTCGGAAACACCGGGGAGCTGTTTTTT
CDR3aa: CASSLFGNTGELFF

v_gene: TRBV20-1
len: 13
j_gene: TRBJ2-5
abundance: many
d_gene: TRBD2
CDR3nt: TGCAGTGCCCGCCGGGGGGGCCAAGAGACCCAGTACTTC
CDR3aa: CSARRGGQETQYF

v_gene: TRBV9
len: 14
j_gene: TRBJ2-3
abundance: NA
d_gene: TRBD2
CDR3nt: TGTGCCAGCAGCGTGGGCGGGGGGGCACATACGCAGTATTTT
CDR3aa: CASSVGGGAHTQYF

v_gene: TRBV2
len: 13
j_gene: TRBJ2-7
abundance: NA
d_gene: NA
CDR3nt: TGTGCCAGCAGTGTTGAAACAGCTTACGAGCAGTACTTC
CDR3aa: CASSVETAYEQYF

v_gene: TRBV20-1
len: 11
j_gene: TRBJ1-6
abundance: once
d_gene: NA
CDR3nt: TGCAGTGCTAGGGACAGTTCACCCCTCCACTTT
CDR3aa: CSARDSSPLHF

v_gene: TRBV12-3/TRBV12-4
len: 14
j_gene: TRBJ2-5
abundance: once
d_gene: NA
CDR3nt: TGTGCCAGCAGTGCCAAGGCGGGTCGGGAGACCCAGTACTTC
CDR3aa: CASSAKAGRETQYF

v_gene: TRBV9
len: 16
j_gene: TRBJ1-1
abundance: NA
d_gene: TRBD1
CDR3nt: TGTGCCAGCAGCCCAGGGGGGGGGGGAGGGAACACTGAAGCTTTCTTT
CDR3aa: CASSPGGGGGNTEAFF

v_gene: TRBV5-1
len: 15
j_gene: TRBJ1-2
abundance: many
d_gene: NA
CDR3nt: TGCGCCAGCAGCTTGGCCGGGACGGTTAACTATGGCTACACCTTC
CDR3aa: CASSLAGTVNYGYTF

v_gene: TRBV7-9
len: 13
j_gene: TRBJ1-2
abundance: few
d_gene: NA
CDR3nt: TGTGCCAGCAGCTTAGGAGGTCCCTATGGCTACACCTTC
CDR3aa: CASSLGGPYGYTF